The present T cell receptor (beta chain) was sequenced within a study of OX40 agonist ivuxolimab in advanced cancers. Study information: An agonistic human IgG2 monoclonal antibody against OX40 (CD134) was given.

About this clone itself: Its antigen is unidentified.

Germline V gene sequence: CDR1 SGDLS, CDR2 YYNGEE. V was trimmed by 0 bases and J by 4 bases, leaving 13 bases between them. The CDR3 runs 15 residues. Only in-frame clones appear in the TCRdb table, and some are missing; sequencing was by immunoSEQ multiplex PCR. The top ten clones hold 1.3% to 1.5% of a sample with roughly 92,000 clones, approximately 90% of them seen once. Whole-study findings and limits: More expanded clones were seen, on average, in CD8+ T cells than in CD4+.

The V call is TRBV9, the J call TRBJ1-2; TRBD1 might be the D (6 bases). The TCR comes from an adult with an advanced solid tumor such as melanoma, head and neck, liver or kidney cancer. Sequenced here: CD4+ or CD8+ T cells sorted from blood, sampled in a trial of the OX40 agonist ivuxolimab. The CDR3 DNA reads as TGTGCCAGCAGCGTAGGAGGCAGGGGTCCCTATGGCTACACCTTC. It encodes CASSVGGRGPYGYTF.